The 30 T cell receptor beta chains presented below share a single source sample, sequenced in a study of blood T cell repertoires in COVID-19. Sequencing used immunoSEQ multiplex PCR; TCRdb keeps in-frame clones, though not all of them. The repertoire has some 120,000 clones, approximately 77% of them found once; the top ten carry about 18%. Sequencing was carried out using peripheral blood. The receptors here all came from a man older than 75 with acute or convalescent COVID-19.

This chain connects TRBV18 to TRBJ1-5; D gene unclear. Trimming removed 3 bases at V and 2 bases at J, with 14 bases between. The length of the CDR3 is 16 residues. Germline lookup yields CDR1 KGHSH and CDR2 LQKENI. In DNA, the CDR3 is TGTGCCAGCTCACCCCAGTCTCCTCGTGGCAATCAGCCCCAGCATTTT. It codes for CASSPQSPRGNQPQHF.

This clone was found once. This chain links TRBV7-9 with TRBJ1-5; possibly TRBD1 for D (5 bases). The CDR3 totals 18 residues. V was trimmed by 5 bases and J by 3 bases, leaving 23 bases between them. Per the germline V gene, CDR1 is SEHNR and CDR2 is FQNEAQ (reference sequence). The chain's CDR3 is CASSNDFGGGAPNQPQHF. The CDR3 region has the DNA TGTGCCAGCAGCAATGATTTCGGGGGAGGGGCCCCCAATCAGCCCCAGCATTTT.

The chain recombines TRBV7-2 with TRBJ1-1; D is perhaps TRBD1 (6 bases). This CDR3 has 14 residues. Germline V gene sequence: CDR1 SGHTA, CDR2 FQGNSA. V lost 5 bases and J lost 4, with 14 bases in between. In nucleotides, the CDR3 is TGTGCCAGCAGCGTTAACAGGGATAGCACTGAAGCTTTCTTT. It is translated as CASSVNRDSTEAFF.

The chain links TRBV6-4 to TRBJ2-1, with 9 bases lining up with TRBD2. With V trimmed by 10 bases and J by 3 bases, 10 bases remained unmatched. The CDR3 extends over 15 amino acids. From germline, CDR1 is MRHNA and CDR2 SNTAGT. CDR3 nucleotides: TGTGCCATCCCTAGTCGACTAGCGGACTACAATGAGCAGTTCTTC. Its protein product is CAIPSRLADYNEQFF.

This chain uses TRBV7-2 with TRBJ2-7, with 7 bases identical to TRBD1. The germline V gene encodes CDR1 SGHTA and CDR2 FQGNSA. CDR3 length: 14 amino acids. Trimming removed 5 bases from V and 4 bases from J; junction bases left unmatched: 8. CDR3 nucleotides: TGTGCCAGCAGCGCGCCCGACAGGGTGTACGAGCAGTACTTC. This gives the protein CASSAPDRVYEQYF.

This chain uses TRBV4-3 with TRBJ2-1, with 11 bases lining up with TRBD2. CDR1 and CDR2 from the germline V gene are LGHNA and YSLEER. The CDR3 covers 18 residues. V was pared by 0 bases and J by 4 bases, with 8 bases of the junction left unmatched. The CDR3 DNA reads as TGCGCCAGCAGCCAAGATTTCACTAGCGGGGGAACATACAATGAGCAGTTCTTC. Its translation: CASSQDFTSGGTYNEQFF.

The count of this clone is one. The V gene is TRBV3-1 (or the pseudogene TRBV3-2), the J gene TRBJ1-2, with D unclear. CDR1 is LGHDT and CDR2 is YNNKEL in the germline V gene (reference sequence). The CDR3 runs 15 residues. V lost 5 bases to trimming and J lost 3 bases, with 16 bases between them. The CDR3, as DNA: TGTGCCAGCAGCTTTTCGATGGGTCGGGACTATGGCTACACCTTC. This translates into CASSFSMGRDYGYTF.

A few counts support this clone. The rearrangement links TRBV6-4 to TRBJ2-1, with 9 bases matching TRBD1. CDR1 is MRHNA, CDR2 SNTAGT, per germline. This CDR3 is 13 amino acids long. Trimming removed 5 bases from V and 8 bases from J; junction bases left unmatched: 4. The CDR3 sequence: CASSLDRGDEQFF. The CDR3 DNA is TGTGCCAGCAGTTTGGACAGGGGCGATGAGCAGTTCTTC.

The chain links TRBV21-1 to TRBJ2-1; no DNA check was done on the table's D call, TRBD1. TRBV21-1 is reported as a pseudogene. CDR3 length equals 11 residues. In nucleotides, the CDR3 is TGTGCCAGCAGCAAAGACAGGGATGGGTTCTTC. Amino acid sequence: CASSKDRDGFF.

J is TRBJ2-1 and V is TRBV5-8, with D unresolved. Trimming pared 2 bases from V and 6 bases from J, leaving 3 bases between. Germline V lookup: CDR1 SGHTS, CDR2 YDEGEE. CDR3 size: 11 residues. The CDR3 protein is CASSFRNEQFF. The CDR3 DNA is TGTGCCAGCAGCTTCCGCAATGAGCAGTTCTTC. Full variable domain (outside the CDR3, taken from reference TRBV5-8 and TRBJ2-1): EAGVTQSPTHLIKTRGQQATLRCSPISGHTSVYWYQQALGLGLQFLLWYDEGEERNRGNFPPRFSGRQFPNYSSELNVNALELEDSALYLCASSFRNEQFFGPGTRLTVL.

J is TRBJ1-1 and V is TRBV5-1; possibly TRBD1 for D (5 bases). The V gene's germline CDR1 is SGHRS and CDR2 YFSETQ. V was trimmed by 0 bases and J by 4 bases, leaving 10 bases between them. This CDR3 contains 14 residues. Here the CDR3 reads CASSLVTGGTEAFF. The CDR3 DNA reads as TGCGCCAGCAGCTTGGTAACGGGGGGCACTGAAGCTTTCTTT.

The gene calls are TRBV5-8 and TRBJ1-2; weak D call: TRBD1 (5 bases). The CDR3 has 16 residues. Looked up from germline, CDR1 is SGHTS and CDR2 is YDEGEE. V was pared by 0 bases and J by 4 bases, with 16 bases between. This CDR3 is CASSLASGRAIYGYTF. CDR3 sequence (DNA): TGTGCCAGCAGCTTGGCGTCCGGCAGGGCCATCTATGGCTACACCTTC.

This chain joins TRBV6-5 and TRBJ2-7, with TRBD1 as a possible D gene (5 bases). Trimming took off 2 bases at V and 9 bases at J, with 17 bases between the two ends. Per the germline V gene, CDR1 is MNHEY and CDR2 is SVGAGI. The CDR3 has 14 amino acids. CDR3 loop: CASSYGRSRGRQYF. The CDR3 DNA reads TGTGCCAGCAGTTACGGGCGGAGTAGGGGTCGGCAGTACTTC.

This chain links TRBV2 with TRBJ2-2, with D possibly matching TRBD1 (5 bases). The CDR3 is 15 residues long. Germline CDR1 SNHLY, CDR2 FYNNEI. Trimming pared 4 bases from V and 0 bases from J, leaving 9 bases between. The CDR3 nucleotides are TGTGCCAGCAGTGGACAGACCACGAACACCGGGGAGCTGTTTTTT. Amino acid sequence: CASSGQTTNTGELFF. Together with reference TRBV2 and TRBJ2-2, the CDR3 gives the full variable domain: EPEVTQTPSHQVTQMGQEVILRCVPISNHLYFYWYRQILGQKVEFLVSFYNNEISEKSEIFDDQFSVERPDGSNFTLKIRSTKLEDSAMYFCASSGQTTNTGELFFGEGSRLTVL.

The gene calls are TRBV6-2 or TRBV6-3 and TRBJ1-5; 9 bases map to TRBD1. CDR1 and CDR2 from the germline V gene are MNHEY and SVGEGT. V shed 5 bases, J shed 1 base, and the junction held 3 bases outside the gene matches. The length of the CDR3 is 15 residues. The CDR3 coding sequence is TGTGCCAGCAGTCGGGACAGGGTGAGCAATCAGCCCCAGCATTTT. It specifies CASSRDRVSNQPQHF.

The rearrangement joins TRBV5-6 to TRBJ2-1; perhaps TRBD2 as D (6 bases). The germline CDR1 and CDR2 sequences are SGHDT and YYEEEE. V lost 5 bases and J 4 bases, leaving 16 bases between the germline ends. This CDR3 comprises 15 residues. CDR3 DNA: TGTGCCAGCAGTCCGAGGAGTGGGGGGTACAATGAGCAGTTCTTC. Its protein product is CASSPRSGGYNEQFF.

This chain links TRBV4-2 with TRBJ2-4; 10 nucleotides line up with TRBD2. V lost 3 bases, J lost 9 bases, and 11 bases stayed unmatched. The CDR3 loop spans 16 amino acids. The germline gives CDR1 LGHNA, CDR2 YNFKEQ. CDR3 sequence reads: CASSQNPGLARRIQYF. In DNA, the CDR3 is TGTGCCAGCAGCCAGAATCCGGGACTAGCGCGCCGCATTCAGTACTTC.

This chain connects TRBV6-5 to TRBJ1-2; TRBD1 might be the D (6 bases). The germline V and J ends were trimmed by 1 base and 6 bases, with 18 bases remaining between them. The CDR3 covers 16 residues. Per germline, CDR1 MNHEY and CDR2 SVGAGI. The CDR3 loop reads CASSYLQGIGLDGYTF. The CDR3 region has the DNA TGTGCCAGCAGTTACTTACAGGGTATTGGTCTGGATGGCTACACCTTC.

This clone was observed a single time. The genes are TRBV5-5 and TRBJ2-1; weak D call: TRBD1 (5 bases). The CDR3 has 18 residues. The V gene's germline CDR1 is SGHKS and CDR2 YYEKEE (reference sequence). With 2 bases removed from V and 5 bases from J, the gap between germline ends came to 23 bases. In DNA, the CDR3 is TGTGCCAGCAGCTTACAGGTTTCTGCTCGAGTGTACGACAATGAGCAGTTCTTC. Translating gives CASSLQVSARVYDNEQFF.

CDR3 sequence reads: CASSLVLQGGNTEAFF. As DNA, the CDR3 is TGTGCCAGCAGCTTAGTCCTCCAGGGGGGGAACACTGAAGCTTTCTTT. The rearrangement joins TRBV11-2 to TRBJ1-1; 7 bases are shared with TRBD1. The CDR3 has 16 amino acids. CDR1 is SGHAT, CDR2 FQNNGV, per germline. V shed 1 base, J shed 1 base, and the junction held 6 bases outside the gene matches.

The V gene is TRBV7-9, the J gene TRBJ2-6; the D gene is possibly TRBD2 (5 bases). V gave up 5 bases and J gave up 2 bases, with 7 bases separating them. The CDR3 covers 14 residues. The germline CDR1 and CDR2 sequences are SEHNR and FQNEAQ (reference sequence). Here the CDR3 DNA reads TGTGCCAGCAGCCTCGGGACTGGGGCCAACGTCCTGACTTTC. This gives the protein CASSLGTGANVLTF.

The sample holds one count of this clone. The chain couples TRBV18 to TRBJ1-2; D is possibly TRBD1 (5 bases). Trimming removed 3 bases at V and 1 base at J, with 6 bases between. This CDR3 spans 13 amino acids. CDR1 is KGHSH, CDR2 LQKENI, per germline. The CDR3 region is CASSPRDNYGYTF. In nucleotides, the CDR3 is TGTGCCAGCTCACCCAGGGATAACTATGGCTACACCTTC.

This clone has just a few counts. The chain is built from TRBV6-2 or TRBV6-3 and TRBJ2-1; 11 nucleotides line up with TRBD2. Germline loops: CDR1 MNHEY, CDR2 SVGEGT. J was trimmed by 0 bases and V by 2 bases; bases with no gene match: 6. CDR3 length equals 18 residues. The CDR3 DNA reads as TGTGCCAGCAGTTACCACCGACTAGCGGGGAGCTCCTACAATGAGCAGTTCTTC. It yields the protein CASSYHRLAGSSYNEQFF.

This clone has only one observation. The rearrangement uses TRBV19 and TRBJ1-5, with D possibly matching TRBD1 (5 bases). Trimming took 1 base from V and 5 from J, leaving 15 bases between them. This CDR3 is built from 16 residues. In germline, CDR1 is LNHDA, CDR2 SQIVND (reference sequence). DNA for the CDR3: TGTGCCAGTAGTATAGGGACAAAAACGACTTATCAGCCCCAGCATTTT. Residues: CASSIGTKTTYQPQHF.

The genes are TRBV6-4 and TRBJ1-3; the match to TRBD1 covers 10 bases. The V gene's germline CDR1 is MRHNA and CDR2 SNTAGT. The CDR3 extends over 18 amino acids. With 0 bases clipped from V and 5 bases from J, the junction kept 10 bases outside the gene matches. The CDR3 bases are TGTGCCAGCAGTGACTCTCAGTGGACAGGGGGTTGGAGAAACACCATATATTTT. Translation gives CASSDSQWTGGWRNTIYF.

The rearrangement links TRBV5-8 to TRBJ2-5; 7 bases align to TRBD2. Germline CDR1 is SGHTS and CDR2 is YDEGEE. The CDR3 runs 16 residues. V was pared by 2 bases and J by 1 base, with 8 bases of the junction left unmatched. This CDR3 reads CASSFGPSGGQETQYF. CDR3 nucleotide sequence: TGTGCCAGCAGCTTCGGACCTTCGGGGGGCCAAGAGACCCAGTACTTC.

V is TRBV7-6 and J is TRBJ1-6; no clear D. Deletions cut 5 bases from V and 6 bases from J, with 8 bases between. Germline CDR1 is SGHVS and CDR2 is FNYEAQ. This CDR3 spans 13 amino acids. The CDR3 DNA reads TGTGCCAGCAGCCCCGGGAGTAATTCACCCCTCCACTTT. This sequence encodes CASSPGSNSPLHF.

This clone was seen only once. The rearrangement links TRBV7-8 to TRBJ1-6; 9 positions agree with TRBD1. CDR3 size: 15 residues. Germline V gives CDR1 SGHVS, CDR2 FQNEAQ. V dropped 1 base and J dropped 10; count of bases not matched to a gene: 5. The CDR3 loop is CASSLVGQGGSPLHF. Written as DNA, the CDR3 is TGTGCCAGCAGCTTAGTGGGACAGGGAGGGTCACCCCTCCACTTT.

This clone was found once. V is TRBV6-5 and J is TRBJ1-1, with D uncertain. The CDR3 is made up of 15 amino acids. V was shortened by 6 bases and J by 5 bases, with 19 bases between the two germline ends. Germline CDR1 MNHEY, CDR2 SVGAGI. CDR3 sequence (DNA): TGTGCCAGCAGATCTCTCCGAATCGGAGGGACTGAAGCTTTCTTT. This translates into CASRSLRIGGTEAFF.

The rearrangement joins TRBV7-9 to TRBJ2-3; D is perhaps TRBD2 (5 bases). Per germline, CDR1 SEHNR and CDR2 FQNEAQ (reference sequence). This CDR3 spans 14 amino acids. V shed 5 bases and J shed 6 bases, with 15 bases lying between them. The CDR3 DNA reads TGTGCCAGCAGCGTTTCGGGGATCACGGATACGCAGTATTTT. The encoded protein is CASSVSGITDTQYF.